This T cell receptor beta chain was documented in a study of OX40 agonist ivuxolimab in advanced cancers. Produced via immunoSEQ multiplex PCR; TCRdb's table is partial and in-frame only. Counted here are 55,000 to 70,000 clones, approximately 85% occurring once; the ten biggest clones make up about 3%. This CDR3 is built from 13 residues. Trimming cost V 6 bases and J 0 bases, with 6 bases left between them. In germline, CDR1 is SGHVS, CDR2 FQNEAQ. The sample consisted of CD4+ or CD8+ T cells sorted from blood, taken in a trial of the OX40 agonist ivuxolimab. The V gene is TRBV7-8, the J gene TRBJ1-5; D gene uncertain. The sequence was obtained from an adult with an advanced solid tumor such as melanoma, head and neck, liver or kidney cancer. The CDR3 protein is CASSQDSNQPQHF. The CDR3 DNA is TGTGCCAGCAGTCAGGATAGCAATCAGCCCCAGCATTTT. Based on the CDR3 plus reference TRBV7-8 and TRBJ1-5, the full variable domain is GAGVSQSPRYKVAKRGQDVALRCDPISGHVSLFWYQQALGQGPEFLTYFQNEAQLDKSGLPSDRFFAERPEGSVSTLKIQRTQQEDSAVYLCASSQDSNQPQHFGDGTRLSIL.